The clone carrying this T cell receptor beta chain appeared a single time. Antigen: not known. These data belong to a study of Ad26.COV2.S vaccination and SARS-CoV-2 variants. Treatment given: around 19 received Ad26.COV2.S at low or high dose, single or two shots; about 5 received placebo; per-sample allocation not given. All samples were drawn on day 63, counting from the first vaccine or placebo injection. Generated by immunoSEQ multiplex PCR, the TCRdb table keeps only in-frame clones and is missing some. The sample shows a few hundred thousand clones, roughly 91% of them seen only once. The CDR3 totals 13 residues. V was shortened by 3 bases and J by 1 base, with 4 bases between the two germline ends. Looked up from germline, CDR1 is KGHDR and CDR2 is SFDVKD. Study-level results: People who got the vaccine had more spike-specific TCR breadth than people who got placebo. Similar non-spike TCR breadth was observed in recipients of vaccine and of placebo. After vaccination, reports described spike-specific CD8+ and CD4+ T cell responses as showing substantial breadth.

The rearrangement uses TRBV24-1 and TRBJ2-3; D unresolved. The receptor was derived from a person between 18 and 65 years old who received the Ad26.COV2.S COVID-19 vaccine or a placebo. The specimen comprised peripheral blood, sampled in a trial of Ad26.COV2.S vaccine versus placebo. The CDR3 loop reads CATSDRGTDTQYF. The CDR3 nucleotides are TGTGCCACCAGTGATAGAGGCACAGATACGCAGTATTTT.